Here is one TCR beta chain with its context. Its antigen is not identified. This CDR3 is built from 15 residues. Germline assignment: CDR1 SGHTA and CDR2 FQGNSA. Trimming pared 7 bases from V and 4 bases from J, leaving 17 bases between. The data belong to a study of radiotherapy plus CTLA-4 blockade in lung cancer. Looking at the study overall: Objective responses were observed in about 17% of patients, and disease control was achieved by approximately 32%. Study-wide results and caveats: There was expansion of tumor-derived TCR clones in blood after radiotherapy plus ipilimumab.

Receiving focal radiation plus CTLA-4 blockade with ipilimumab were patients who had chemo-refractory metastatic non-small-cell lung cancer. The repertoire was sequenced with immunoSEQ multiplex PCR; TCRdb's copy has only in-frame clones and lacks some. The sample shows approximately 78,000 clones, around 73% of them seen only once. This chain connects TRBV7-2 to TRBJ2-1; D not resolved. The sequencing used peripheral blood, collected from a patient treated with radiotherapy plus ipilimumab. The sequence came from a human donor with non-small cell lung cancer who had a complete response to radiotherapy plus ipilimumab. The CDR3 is CASIRSLSRYNEQFF. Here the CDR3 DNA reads TGTGCCAGCATTAGGTCCCTTTCGCGATACAATGAGCAGTTCTTC.